Following are 27 T cell receptor beta chains from one sample sequenced in a study of T cell clonality in common variable immunodeficiency (dated by TCRdb to between 2015 and 2017). The full study reports these points: CVID TCRbeta sequences reportedly showed fewer deletions and N-nucleotide insertions and lacked highly modified clones with 13 or more V deletions.

Antigen specificity for these receptors is unknown. The protocol used for the library was the immunoSEQ multiplex PCR assay. TCRdb mirrors the immuneACCESS table, restricted to in-frame sequences. Some clones are absent from its copies; in checked studies, under half trace to an unresolved V gene, and the reason for the others is unknown. For this sample, fewer than 25,000 clones are listed, none of them singletons. Jointly, the top ten make up approximately 2.4% of the sample. Sequenced material: peripheral blood mononuclear cells. The receptors here all came from a human donor with common variable immunodeficiency.

This clone was seen a handful of times. The CDR3 extends 3 residues past the end of the read, so its final part is completed from the germline J gene. The rearrangement uses TRBV19 and TRBJ1-5, with TRBD1 matching over 9 bases. The CDR3 extends over 16 amino acids. V lost 5 bases, J lost 4 bases, and 9 bases stayed unmatched. CDR1 is LNHDA and CDR2 is SQIVND in the germline V gene (reference sequence). CDR3 bases read: TGTGCCAGTAGTGCCTCGACCGGGACAGGGAATCAGCCC. The encoded protein is CASSASTGTGNQP. The full CDR3 reads CASSASTGTGNQPQHF.

This clone was recorded many times. The CDR3 end falls 3 residues outside the read, so it is completed with the germline J gene. V is TRBV5-1 and J is TRBJ1-5, with 8 bases that match TRBD1. The CDR3 spans 15 residues. J gave up 5 bases and V 3 bases, and 7 bases lay outside the gene matches. Looked up from germline, CDR1 is SGHRS and CDR2 is YFSETQ. CDR3 sequence reads: CASSSSPGQDQPQHF. The CDR3 DNA, read in part, is TGCGCCAGCAGCTCCTCGCCGGGACAGGATCAGCCC.

By share, this clone counts as medium-sized. The read terminates 3 residues before the CDR3 end, so the remaining end is supplied by the germline J gene. The chain carries TRBV29-1 and TRBJ1-1; 7 bases map to TRBD1. The trim removed 6 bases at V and 7 bases at J, leaving 11 bases unmatched. The germline V gene encodes CDR1 SQVTM and CDR2 ANQGSEA. This CDR3 comprises 13 residues. CDR3 sequence: CSVSWTGKGEAFF. The sequenced CDR3 bases are TGCAGCGTCTCGTGGACAGGCAAAGGTGAA.

This clone was recorded many times. The read terminates 3 residues ahead of where the CDR3 ends, so the germline J gene completes it. The chain has TRBV7-3 and TRBJ2-7; 7 nucleotides match TRBD1. J was trimmed by 3 bases and V by 3 bases; bases with no gene match: 5. CDR1 and CDR2 (germline): SGHTA, FQGTGA. This CDR3 has 14 amino acids. The CDR3 here is CASSFSTGNYEQYF. The sequenced CDR3 bases are TGTGCCAGCAGCTTCTCGACAGGGAACTACGAG.

The table lists this clone with a few counts. The observed sequence ends 3 residues before the CDR3 terminus, with the missing tail filled in from the germline J gene. The gene calls are TRBV11-1 and TRBJ2-7; 9 positions agree with TRBD2. The CDR3 is 14 residues long. The junction had 7 bases not matched to a gene; V was cut back by 5 bases and J by 5 bases. Looked up from germline, CDR1 is SGHAT and CDR2 is FQDESV (reference sequence). Partial CDR3 DNA: TGTGCCAGCAGCGCACGACTAGCGGACCACGAG. Amino acids: CASSARLADHE. The full CDR3 protein reads CASSARLADHEQYF.

In this sample, this clone is medium-sized. The read ends 3 residues early relative to the CDR3; the germline J gene fills the gap. This chain links TRBV10-3 with TRBJ2-1; possible D gene TRBD1, 6 bases. The length of the CDR3 is 13 residues. The germline V and J ends were trimmed by 10 bases and 4 bases, with 14 bases remaining between them. In germline, CDR1 is ENHRY, CDR2 SYGVKD. The CDR3 loop is CATRGTQYNEQFF. CDR3 DNA, as far as it was read: TGTGCCACACGAGGGACACAGTACAATGAG.

This clone turned up a few times. Read sequence stops 3 residues before the CDR3 end, and the germline J gene provides the missing end. V and J are TRBV2 and TRBJ1-1; D not resolved. From germline, CDR1 is SNHLY and CDR2 FYNNEI. This CDR3 has 14 amino acids. V dropped 5 bases and J dropped 6 bases, with 16 bases sitting between them. CDR3 bases read: TGTGCCAGCAGTTATTTGACGGCGGGCTCTGAA. Translating gives CASSYLTAGSE. The entire CDR3 protein reads CASSYLTAGSEAFF.

This clone was counted many times. The missing CDR3 end, 3 residues past where the read stops, is filled in from the germline J gene. This rearrangement joins TRBV24-1 to TRBJ2-1, with 15 bases aligning to TRBD2. The CDR3 totals 15 residues. The V gene's germline CDR1 is KGHDR and CDR2 SFDVKD. The J segment lost 7 bases and the V segment lost 7 bases, leaving 4 bases of the junction unmatched. Partial CDR3 DNA: TGTGCCACCAGCGAGGGGACTAGCGGGAGGAATGAG. Its translation: CATSEGTSGRNE. The entire CDR3 protein is CATSEGTSGRNEQFF.

This clone is labeled medium-sized (0.01 to 0.1%). The read comes to an end 3 residues before the CDR3 does, leaving the germline J gene to fill in the end. The chain combines TRBV6-1 with TRBJ2-1; the match to TRBD2 covers 13 bases. V lost 4 bases and J lost 5; bases outside the gene matches: 5. CDR1 and CDR2 (germline): MNHNS, SASEGT. This CDR3 spans 16 amino acids. The CDR3 sequence: CASSGTSGSTNNEQFF. Partial CDR3 DNA: TGTGCCAGCAGTGGGACTAGCGGGAGTACCAACAATGAG.

Within the sample, this clone is medium-sized. Read data end 3 residues before the CDR3 end; the end is taken from the germline J gene. The chain couples TRBV2 to TRBJ1-5; perhaps TRBD1 as D (5 bases). The CDR3 is 15 amino acids. CDR1 is SNHLY, CDR2 FYNNEI, per germline. Trimming left V 6 bases short and J 0 bases short, with 12 bases between. The chain's CDR3 is CASSLGQSSNQPQHF. The DNA read from the CDR3 is TGTGCCAGCAGCCTCGGACAAAGTAGCAATCAGCCC.

The sample holds many counts of this clone. The read falls 3 residues short of the CDR3 end, and the missing part is taken from the germline J gene. J is TRBJ2-7 and V is TRBV7-2; D is unclear. V was trimmed by 5 bases and J by 3 bases, leaving 17 bases between them. This CDR3 is built from 15 residues. CDR1 SGHTA and CDR2 FQGNSA come from the germline V gene. The DNA read from the CDR3 is TGTGCCAGCAGCCCCGGGTTCTCCAAACACTACGAG. It yields the protein CASSPGFSKHYE. The entire CDR3 sequence reads CASSPGFSKHYEQYF. The full variable domain, in which reference TRBV7-2 and TRBJ2-7 provide the parts outside the CDR3, is GAGVSQSPSNKVTEKGKDVELRCDPISGHTALYWYRQSLGQGLEFLIYFQGNSAPDKSGLPSDRFSAERTGGSVSTLTIQRTQQEDSAVYLCASSPGFSKHYEQYFGPGTRLTVT.

This clone was observed at least ten times. Coverage ceases 3 residues before the CDR3 finishes, and the germline J gene fills in the end. The chain combines TRBV10-3 with TRBJ2-3; maybe TRBD1 (6 bases). CDR1 ENHRY and CDR2 SYGVKD come from the germline V gene. The CDR3 spans 16 residues. V shed 4 bases and J shed 0 bases, with 14 bases lying between them. Incomplete CDR3 DNA: TGTGCCATCAGTGGCATCGGGACATTGAGCACAGATACG. Amino acid sequence: CAISGIGTLSTDT. The whole CDR3 sequence reads CAISGIGTLSTDTQYF.

This clone was observed at least ten times. The read stops 3 residues short of the end of the CDR3; the missing end is completed from the germline J gene. The rearrangement uses TRBV5-4 and TRBJ1-2, with D tentatively TRBD1 (5 bases). The CDR3 is 14 residues long. Germline V CDR1 and CDR2: SGHNT, YYREEE (reference sequence). With 0 bases removed from V and 0 bases from J, the gap between germline ends came to 6 bases. CDR3 sequence: CASSLDRSNYGYTF. CDR3 bases read: TGTGCCAGCAGCTTGGACAGGTCTAACTATGGC.

This clone was observed many times. The read ends 3 residues early relative to the CDR3; the germline J gene fills the gap. The chain is built from TRBV7-6 and TRBJ1-1; the match to TRBD1 covers 8 bases. CDR3 length: 13 amino acids. The germline gives CDR1 SGHVS, CDR2 FNYEAQ. CDR3 loop: CASSPRGQLEAFF. The sequenced part of the CDR3 DNA is TGTGCCAGCAGCCCCAGGGGGCAACTGGAA. Full variable domain (remainder filled in from reference TRBV7-6 and TRBJ1-1): GAGVSQSPRYKVTKRGQDVALRCDPISGHVSLYWYRQALGQGPEFLTYFNYEAQQDKSGLPNDRFSAERPEGSISTLTIQRTEQRDSAMYRCASSPRGQLEAFFGQGTRLTVV.

There are many counts of this clone. The read ends 3 residues shy of where the CDR3 ends; the end is completed using the germline J gene. The chain employs TRBV5-1 and TRBJ1-4, with D possibly matching TRBD1 (5 bases). CDR1 and CDR2 (germline): SGHRS, YFSETQ. V was trimmed by 2 bases and J by 8 bases, leaving 13 bases between them. The CDR3 is made up of 14 amino acids. The DNA read from the CDR3 is TGCGCCAGCAGCTTCGGGGGAGCCGGCGAAAAA. Protein product: CASSFGGAGEK. The complete CDR3 protein is CASSFGGAGEKLFF.

In this sample, this clone turned up many times. The read ends 3 residues before the CDR3 terminus; that terminus is restored from the germline J gene. The chain employs TRBV30 and TRBJ1-4; 9 positions agree with TRBD1. CDR1 is GTSNPN, CDR2 SVGIG, per germline (reference sequence). CDR3 size: 17 residues. The trim removed 3 bases at V and 0 bases at J, leaving 8 bases unmatched. The CDR3 loop reads CAWSPKDRGSTNEKLFF. The CDR3 DNA, read in part, is TGTGCCTGGAGCCCGAAGGACAGGGGATCAACTAATGAAAAA.

This clone occurred many times. The read gets to within 3 residues of the CDR3 end, and the germline J gene fills in the rest. The V and J genes are TRBV6-1 and TRBJ2-3, with TRBD1 identical over 7 bases. The CDR3 runs to 15 residues. Losses at the gene ends were 4 bases for V and 0 bases for J; bases not matched to a gene: 4. CDR1 is MNHNS, CDR2 SASEGT, per germline. The CDR3 sequence is CASSAGQLSTDTQYF. CDR3 DNA, as far as it was read: TGTGCCAGCAGTGCGGGACAGCTTAGCACAGATACG.

This clone was seen ten or more times. The sequenced fragment ends 3 residues before the CDR3 boundary, so the rest is inferred from the germline J gene. The V gene is TRBV6-2 or TRBV6-3, the J gene TRBJ2-7; D is perhaps TRBD1 (6 bases). Between the trimmed V and J ends, which lost 6 bases and 3 bases, there was a span of 15 bases. This CDR3 spans 14 amino acids. Germline V gene sequence: CDR1 MNHEY, CDR2 SVGEGT. The CDR3 sequence: CASSLRQVNYEQYF. The CDR3 DNA, read in part, is TGTGCCAGCAGCCTTAGACAGGTGAACTACGAG.

This clone was detected ten times or more. Incomplete CDR3 DNA: TGTGCCAGCGGTCGCGGAGGAGCCGGGGAG. The encoded protein is CASGRGGAGE. The full CDR3 sequence reads CASGRGGAGELFF. This chain links TRBV9 with TRBJ2-2, with D maybe TRBD2 (5 bases). The read finishes 3 residues shy of the CDR3 end, and the germline J gene is used to complete it. The CDR3 runs 13 residues. The ends were cut back, 7 bases at V and 6 bases at J, with 13 bases in the middle. Germline V gene lookup returns CDR1 SGDLS and CDR2 YYNGEE.

This clone was detected many times. The CDR3 is cut off 3 residues early in the read; its end comes from the germline J gene. The gene calls are TRBV28 and TRBJ2-7; D is perhaps TRBD1 or TRBD2 (5 bases each). V was shortened by 5 bases and J by 3 bases, with 20 bases between the two germline ends. CDR3 length: 16 residues. The germline CDR1 and CDR2 sequences are MDHEN and SYDVKM. The CDR3 here is CASSNLQGEAYYEQYF. Incomplete CDR3 DNA: TGTGCCAGCAGTAACCTCCAGGGAGAGGCCTACTACGAG.

Ten or more counts support this clone. The CDR3 extends 3 residues past the end of the read, so its final part is completed from the germline J gene. The J gene is TRBJ2-2, the V gene TRBV20-1, with TRBD2 matching over 11 bases. This CDR3 has 16 amino acids. V shed 6 bases and J 0 bases; nucleotides not matched to a gene: 6. Germline lookup yields CDR1 DFQATT and CDR2 SNEGSKA (reference sequence). The covered CDR3 bases are TGCAGTGCAGGGGATAGCGGGAGGGCGAACACCGGGGAG. It specifies CSAGDSGRANTGE. From start to end, the CDR3 is CSAGDSGRANTGELFF.

This clone was counted ten times or more. Read data end 3 residues before the CDR3 end; the end is taken from the germline J gene. This rearrangement joins TRBV7-2 to TRBJ2-3, with TRBD1 matching 7 bases. Looked up from germline, CDR1 is SGHTA and CDR2 is FQGNSA. This CDR3 comprises 14 residues. The junction had 6 bases not matched to a gene; V was cut back by 5 bases and J by 4 bases. CDR3 DNA, as far as it was read: TGTGCCAGCAGCCCCGGGACAGTACCAGATACG. Amino acid sequence: CASSPGTVPDT. The CDR3 in full is CASSPGTVPDTQYF.

This clone was detected ten times or more. The read halts 3 residues ahead of the CDR3 end, with the missing end drawn from the germline J gene. The chain uses TRBV20-1 and TRBJ2-7; 9 bases are shared with TRBD2. Germline V gene data show CDR1 as DFQATT and CDR2 as SNEGSKA (reference sequence). The CDR3 runs 14 residues. With V trimmed by 5 bases and J by 5 bases, 10 bases remained unmatched. CDR3 protein: CSAPQTSGADEQYF. The sequenced part of the CDR3 DNA is TGCAGTGCTCCGCAGACTAGCGGAGCCGACGAG.

This clone is medium-sized within its sample. The read finishes 3 residues shy of the CDR3 end, and the germline J gene is used to complete it. This chain links TRBV5-1 with TRBJ2-2; 9 nucleotides line up with TRBD2. Unmatched junction bases numbered 1, after V lost 0 bases and J lost 10 bases. CDR3 length: 13 residues. Germline CDR1 and CDR2: SGHRS and YFSETQ. CDR3 DNA (partial): TGCGCCAGCAGCTTGGGGACTAGCGAGGAG. Translating gives CASSLGTSEE. The complete CDR3 protein is CASSLGTSEELFF.

This clone was seen many times. Coverage ceases 3 residues before the CDR3 finishes, and the germline J gene fills in the end. The chain combines TRBV11-3 with TRBJ1-1; D is unresolved. The CDR3 sequence is 13 residues long. Germline values: CDR1 SGHNT, CDR2 YENEEA. Trimming removed 5 bases from V and 5 bases from J, with 12 bases in between. Partial CDR3 DNA: TGTGCCAGCAGCCACGACCCGGGTACTGAA. This sequence encodes CASSHDPGTE. In full, the CDR3 reads CASSHDPGTEAFF.

This clone was recorded at least ten times. The read falls 3 residues short of the CDR3 end, and the missing part is taken from the germline J gene. The chain has TRBV30 and TRBJ1-1; no definite D call. With 3 bases removed from V and 1 base from J, the gap between germline ends came to 12 bases. CDR3 size: 14 residues. CDR1 GTSNPN and CDR2 SVGIG come from the germline V gene (reference sequence). The CDR3 sequence: CAWRVLEGNTEAFF. The CDR3 bases that were read are TGTGCCTGGAGAGTGTTGGAGGGGAACACTGAA.

This clone was found many times. The CDR3 end falls 3 residues outside the read, so it is completed with the germline J gene. The chain links TRBV29-1 to TRBJ1-2, with 8 nucleotides matching TRBD1. Germline assignment: CDR1 SQVTM and CDR2 ANQGSEA. The CDR3 loop spans 13 amino acids. V shed 6 bases and J 4 bases; nucleotides not matched to a gene: 7. CDR3 amino acids: CSVEKGTGYGYTF. The CDR3 bases that were read are TGCAGCGTGGAAAAGGGGACAGGCTATGGC.